This is a list of T cell receptor beta chains from one sample in a study of blood T cell repertoires in COVID-19. The method was immunoSEQ multiplex PCR; TCRdb's version includes in-frame clones alone and lacks a portion of them. The sample includes about 400,000 clones, approximately 86% seen only once; the top ten take under 3%. The sample comprised peripheral blood. The receptors originated from a human donor in a cohort sampled during active COVID-19. Both conserved end residues are part of each CDR3. The order of the fields is J gene, V gene, clone size, D gene, CDR3 DNA, CDR3 protein. D genes are given only for firm matches. Size is stated for part of the rows, as once, few or many counts, or as a class when the clone is expanded.

>TRBJ2-1|TRBV2|NA|TRBD2
TGTGCCAGCAGAGCGGGGTCGGAGCAGTTCTTC
CASRAGSEQFF
>TRBJ2-5|TRBV28|NA|TRBD2
TGTGCCAGCGAACCTAGCGGGGTGCAAGAGACCCAGTACTTC
CASEPSGVQETQYF
>TRBJ2-2|TRBV3-1/TRBV3-2|NA|NA
TGTGCCAGCCGCGGGTCGAACACCGGGGAGCTGTTTTTT
CASRGSNTGELFF
>TRBJ1-4|TRBV21-1|NA|NA
TGTGCCAGCAGCATGCCCCCGGGACAGGATTTAATTGTTTTTGAAAAACTGTTTTTT
CASSMPPGQDLIVFEKLFF
>TRBJ1-2|TRBV19|NA|NA
TGTGCCAGTATGATGCGCAGGGACTATGGCTACACCTTC
CASMMRRDYGYTF
>TRBJ2-1|TRBV6-1|NA|TRBD2
TGTGCCAGCAGTGAATTTGGGACTAGCGGGAGGGGACCCTACAATGAGCAGTTCTTC
CASSEFGTSGRGPYNEQFF
>TRBJ1-2|TRBV30|few|NA
TGTGCCTGGAGTGTCCCAGGGTTTGGCTACACCTTC
CAWSVPGFGYTF
>TRBJ2-1|TRBV6-6|NA|NA
TGTGCCAGCAATCGGGACCCAGGGAAGCGTCTGAACAATGAGCAGTTCTTC
CASNRDPGKRLNNEQFF
>TRBJ2-1|TRBV5-1|NA|TRBD1
TGCGCCAGCAGCAGCAGGGGACAGGGAACTCACAATGAGCAGTTCTTC
CASSSRGQGTHNEQFF
>TRBJ1-2|TRBV19|NA|NA
TGTGCCAGTAGTATAAGGATGTCGACAGGCGAAACCAACTATGGCTACACCTTC
CASSIRMSTGETNYGYTF
>TRBJ1-2|TRBV6-5|NA|TRBD1
TGTGCCAGCAGTCGTACAGGGGGCATCAGCTATGGCTACACCTTC
CASSRTGGISYGYTF
>TRBJ2-7|TRBV10-1|NA|TRBD2
TGCGCCAGCAGTCAGACCCTTTCCGGACTAGCTGGATACGAGCAGTACTTC
CASSQTLSGLAGYEQYF
>TRBJ1-4|TRBV10-3|NA|TRBD1
TGTGCCATCAGTGAGGAAAAATCGCGACAGGGGATAAGCGAAAAACTGTTTTTT
CAISEEKSRQGISEKLFF
>TRBJ2-1|TRBV2|NA|TRBD1
TGTGCCACCATGAGGATCGGGACAGTACAGGAATTCTTC
CATMRIGTVQEFF
>TRBJ2-5|TRBV19|NA|NA
TGTGCCAGTAGTATTGGGGGCGCGATACAAGAGACCCAGTACTTC
CASSIGGAIQETQYF
>TRBJ2-1|TRBV25-1|NA|NA
TGTGCCAGCAGTGAATTCGGGGGTGAGCAGTTCTTC
CASSEFGGEQFF
>TRBJ2-1|TRBV5-4|few|NA
TGTGCCAGCAGCTTGGTAGCGGACAATGAGCAGTTCTTC
CASSLVADNEQFF
>TRBJ2-7|TRBV12-3/TRBV12-4|NA|NA
TGTGCCAGCAGTTTAGGGGCGCCCGAGCAGTACTTC
CASSLGAPEQYF
>TRBJ2-5|TRBV7-3|NA|NA
TGTGCCAGCAGTTGGAGAGGGGGTCAAGAGACCCAGTACTTC
CASSWRGGQETQYF
>TRBJ1-2|TRBV30|NA|NA
TGTGCCTGGAACAAACAGATTAACTATGGCTACACCTTC
CAWNKQINYGYTF
>TRBJ2-2|TRBV5-1|NA|TRBD2
TGCGCCAGCAGCTTGAGCGGGGTCCCCGGGGAGCTGTTTTTT
CASSLSGVPGELFF
>TRBJ2-7|TRBV5-4|NA|TRBD1
TGTGCCAGCAGCGTACAGGGGGCCTACGAGCAGTACTTC
CASSVQGAYEQYF
>TRBJ2-5|TRBV30|NA|NA
TGTGCCTGGAGTCCCTCCGGAGAGACCCAGTACTTC
CAWSPSGETQYF
>TRBJ2-2|TRBV28|NA|NA
TGTGCCAGCAGTTTTGAATTTGGCGTCAGGGGGGCTAGGACCGGGGAGCTGTTTTTT
CASSFEFGVRGARTGELFF
>TRBJ2-3|TRBV7-3|NA|TRBD2
TGTGCCAGCAGCCCCGGGGGGAGAGGATTCACAGATACGCAGTATTTT
CASSPGGRGFTDTQYF
>TRBJ2-7|TRBV6-5|NA|NA
TGTGCCAGCAGTCCGCCCGGACAGAGGTCCTACGAGCAGTACTTC
CASSPPGQRSYEQYF
>TRBJ2-3|TRBV4-2|NA|NA
TGTGCCAGCAGCCATTTACTAGACGGGACAGATACGCAGTATTTT
CASSHLLDGTDTQYF
>TRBJ1-1|TRBV28|NA|TRBD1
TGTGCCACCTGGGGGGGACAGGGGGCTGAAGCTTTCTTT
CATWGGQGAEAFF
>TRBJ1-5|TRBV30|NA|NA
TGTGCCTGGACCTCTGGAGCTCATCAGCCCCAGCATTTT
CAWTSGAHQPQHF
>TRBJ2-7|TRBV6-1|NA|NA
TGTGCCAGCAGTGAAGAAGGGGGGGTTTTTGGGGTTGCCTACGAGCAGTACTTC
CASSEEGGVFGVAYEQYF
>TRBJ2-1|TRBV10-1|NA|TRBD2
TGCGCCAGCACCGGAGGACTAGCGGGAGTAAATGAGCAGTTCTTC
CASTGGLAGVNEQFF
>TRBJ2-5|TRBV4-2|NA|TRBD2
TGTGCCAGCAGCGCGCGTGGGGCTAGCGGGAGCAAAGAGACCCAGTACTTC
CASSARGASGSKETQYF
>TRBJ2-6|TRBV6-1|NA|NA
TGTGCCAGCAGTGAAGCATCAGGGATAGCCAACGTCCTGACTTTC
CASSEASGIANVLTF
>TRBJ2-1|TRBV27|NA|NA
TGTGCCAGCAGTTCCCCGGTGGGGCGCAAATACAATGAGCAGTTCTTC
CASSSPVGRKYNEQFF
>TRBJ1-2|TRBV19|NA|TRBD1
TGTGCCAGTAGTAGACCGGGACAGGGGTACTATGGCTACACCTTC
CASSRPGQGYYGYTF
>TRBJ2-3|TRBV19|NA|TRBD2
TGTGCCAGTAGCCCTACTAGCGGGAGGACCGGAGATACGCAGTATTTT
CASSPTSGRTGDTQYF
>TRBJ2-7|TRBV12-1|NA|NA
TGTGCCAGCAGCTTGCCGCACAAGGGGGCCCTTTCCTACGAGCAGTACTTC
CASSLPHKGALSYEQYF
>TRBJ2-1|TRBV7-9|NA|TRBD2
TGTGCCAGCCAGCGGGGGGGCAGAGGGAATGAGCAGTTCTTC
CASQRGGRGNEQFF
>TRBJ1-5|TRBV18|NA|TRBD1
TGTGCCAGCTCACACCTAGGACAGGGCAGTCAGCCCCAGCATTTT
CASSHLGQGSQPQHF
>TRBJ2-2|TRBV7-8|NA|TRBD2
TGTGCCAGCAGCTTATTAAGCGGGGGAGGCACCGGGGAGCTGTTTTTT
CASSLLSGGGTGELFF
>TRBJ2-2|TRBV7-2|NA|NA
TGTGCCAGCAGCTTCCGAAGCGCTTTTCCCGGGGAGCTGTTTTTT
CASSFRSAFPGELFF
>TRBJ2-5|TRBV7-9|NA|NA
TGTGCCAGCAGAAGTCCAGGGGAACAGACCCAGTACTTC
CASRSPGEQTQYF
>TRBJ2-3|TRBV9|NA|TRBD2
TGTGCCAGCAGCGTAGCTAGCGGGAGCACAGATACGCAGTATTTT
CASSVASGSTDTQYF
>TRBJ1-2|TRBV6-6|NA|NA
TGTGCCAGCAGCCCAGAGGATCCGGATGGCTACACCTTC
CASSPEDPDGYTF
>TRBJ1-4|TRBV5-1|once|TRBD1
TGCGCCAGCAGCGTCGGGACAGCTGCAACTAATGAAAAACTGTTTTTT
CASSVGTAATNEKLFF
>TRBJ1-1|TRBV5-6|few|TRBD1
TGTGCCAGCAGCCCCGGGACAGGGGACGGGAGGGCTTTCTTT
CASSPGTGDGRAFF
>TRBJ1-5|TRBV28|NA|NA
TGTGCCAGCAGTACCCTCCCTACAGGGACACCGTTAAGTAGCAATCAGCCCCAGCATTTT
CASSTLPTGTPLSSNQPQHF
>TRBJ2-7|TRBV6-5|NA|NA
TGTGCCACCCGAACCCAGGGGAGCTCCTACGAGCAGTACTTC
CATRTQGSSYEQYF
>TRBJ1-3|TRBV6-2/TRBV6-3|NA|NA
TGTGCCAGCAGTTACAGGGAGAGGACTGGAAACACCATATATTTT
CASSYRERTGNTIYF
>TRBJ2-1|TRBV5-4|NA|NA
TGTGCCAGCAGCTTGGAGAAGGGAACAGGCAATGAGCAGTTCTTC
CASSLEKGTGNEQFF
>TRBJ1-6|TRBV14|NA|NA
TGTGCCAGCAGCCAAACAGGTGGCTCACCCCTCCACTTT
CASSQTGGSPLHF
>TRBJ2-7|TRBV2|once|TRBD1
TGTGCCATCCTTGGGGGGGACAGGGTTTCCTACGAGCAGTACTTC
CAILGGDRVSYEQYF
>TRBJ1-1|TRBV6-5|NA|NA
TGTGCCAGCAGTTACGGGGCTGGGGGGGGCACTGAAGCTTTCTTT
CASSYGAGGGTEAFF
>TRBJ2-1|TRBV5-1|NA|NA
TGCGCCAGCAGCTTGCAAAACAACAAGGACAGAATAAATGAGCAGTTCTTC
CASSLQNNKDRINEQFF